The T cell receptor (beta chain) under discussion was sequenced for a study of blood T cells in healthy people across ages. Study results and limitations: The unknown donor CMV status may have confounded expanded clonotype changes.

Each donor gave about 9.3 milliliters of peripheral blood. Total RNA extraction produced at least 6 micrograms (per sample) for the study. Points on this clonotype: What it recognizes is unknown.

Germline V gene sequence: CDR1 SGHRS, CDR2 YFSETQ. The V gene end was trimmed by 6 bases and the J gene end by 0 bases; junction bases not matched to a gene: 9. This CDR3 spans 16 amino acids. Next came a second PCR, run for about 6 to 12 cycles, which used a sample-barcoded 5' primer along with a J-beta primer mix. A single record per CDR3 protein comes from TCRdb applying MiXCR to the 5' RACE reads. The sample lists roughly 1,500,000 distinct CDR3 sequences, approximately 32% seen once, with about 11% in the top ten. Sequencing was done on a sample of blood. The clonotype comes from a woman between 25 and 40 years old in good health. The rearrangement joins TRBV5-1 to TRBJ2-3, with TRBD2 matching over 8 bases. The CDR3 coding sequence is TGCGCCAGCACCCCGGGGGGGAGCTCTAGCACAGATACGCAGTATTTT. Translating gives CASTPGGSSSTDTQYF.